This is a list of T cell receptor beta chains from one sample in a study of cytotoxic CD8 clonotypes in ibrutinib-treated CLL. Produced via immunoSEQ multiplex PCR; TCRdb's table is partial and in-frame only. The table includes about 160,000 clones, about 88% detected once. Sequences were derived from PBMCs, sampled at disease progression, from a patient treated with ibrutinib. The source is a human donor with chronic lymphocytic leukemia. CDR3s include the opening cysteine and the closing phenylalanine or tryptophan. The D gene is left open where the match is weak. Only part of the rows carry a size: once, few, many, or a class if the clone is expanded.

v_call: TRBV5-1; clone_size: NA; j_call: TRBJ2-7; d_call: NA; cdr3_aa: CASSLRGPLTSSYEQYF; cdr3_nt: TGCGCCAGCAGCTTACGGGGGCCTCTGACGTCCTCCTACGAGCAGTACTTC
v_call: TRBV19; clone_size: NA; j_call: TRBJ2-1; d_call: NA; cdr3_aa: CASSTQGGDYNEQFF; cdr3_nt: TGTGCCAGTAGTACCCAAGGAGGAGACTACAATGAGCAGTTCTTC
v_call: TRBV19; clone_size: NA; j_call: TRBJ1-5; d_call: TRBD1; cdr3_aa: CASRPTGGESNQPQHF; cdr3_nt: TGTGCCAGTAGGCCGACAGGGGGCGAGAGCAATCAGCCCCAGCATTTT
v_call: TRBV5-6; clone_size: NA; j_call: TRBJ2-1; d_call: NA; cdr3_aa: CASSLAMAEMIGNEQFF; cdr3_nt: TGTGCCAGCAGCTTGGCCATGGCAGAAATGATAGGCAATGAGCAGTTCTTC
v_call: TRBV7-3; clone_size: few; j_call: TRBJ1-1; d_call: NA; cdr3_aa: CASSSRMNTEAFF; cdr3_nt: TGTGCCAGCAGCTCCCGTATGAACACTGAAGCTTTCTTT
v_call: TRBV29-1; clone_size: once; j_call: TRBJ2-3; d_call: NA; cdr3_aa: CSVARDNTDTQYF; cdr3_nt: TGCAGCGTTGCCCGGGACAACACAGATACGCAGTATTTT
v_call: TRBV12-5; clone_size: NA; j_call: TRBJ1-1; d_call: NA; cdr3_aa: CASGLVLSPGGEAFF; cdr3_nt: TGTGCTAGTGGTTTGGTCTTAAGCCCTGGCGGTGAAGCTTTCTTT
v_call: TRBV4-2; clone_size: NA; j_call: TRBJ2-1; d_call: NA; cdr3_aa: CASSQADGAYNEQFF; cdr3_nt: TGTGCCAGCAGCCAAGCGGACGGTGCCTACAATGAGCAGTTCTTC
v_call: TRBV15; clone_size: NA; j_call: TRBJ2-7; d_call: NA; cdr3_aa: CATSRVWERYEQYF; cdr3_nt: TGTGCCACCAGCAGAGTTTGGGAGCGCTACGAGCAGTACTTC
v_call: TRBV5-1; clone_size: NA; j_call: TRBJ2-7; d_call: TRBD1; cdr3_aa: CASSLGTDEQYF; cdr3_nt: TGCGCCAGCAGCCTGGGGACAGACGAGCAGTACTTC
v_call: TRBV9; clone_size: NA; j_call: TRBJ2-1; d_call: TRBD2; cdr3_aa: CASSGTSGIYNEQFF; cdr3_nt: TGTGCCAGCAGCGGGACTAGCGGGATTTACAATGAGCAGTTCTTC
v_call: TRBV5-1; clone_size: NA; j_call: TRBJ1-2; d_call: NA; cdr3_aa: CASSVGMASGLEGYTF; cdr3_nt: TGCGCCAGCAGCGTAGGTATGGCCTCTGGGTTGGAAGGCTACACCTTC
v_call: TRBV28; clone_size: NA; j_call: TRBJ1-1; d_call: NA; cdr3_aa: CASRRGDTEAFF; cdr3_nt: TGTGCCAGCCGCCGAGGGGACACTGAAGCTTTCTTT
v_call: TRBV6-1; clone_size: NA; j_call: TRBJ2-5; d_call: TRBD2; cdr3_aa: CASSESGGRETQYF; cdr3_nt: TGTGCCAGCAGTGAATCCGGGGGGAGAGAGACCCAGTACTTC
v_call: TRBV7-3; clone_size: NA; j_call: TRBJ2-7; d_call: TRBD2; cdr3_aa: CASSPTSGGPYEQYF; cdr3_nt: TGTGCCAGCAGCCCCACCTCGGGAGGCCCCTACGAGCAGTACTTC
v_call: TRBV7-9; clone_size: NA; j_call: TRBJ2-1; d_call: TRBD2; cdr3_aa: CASSVLAARSYNEQFF; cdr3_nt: TGTGCCAGCAGCGTACTAGCGGCCCGCTCCTACAATGAGCAGTTCTTC
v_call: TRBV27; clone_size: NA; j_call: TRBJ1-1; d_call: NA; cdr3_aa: CASSWRPRAADLNTEAFF; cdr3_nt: TGTGCCAGCAGTTGGCGCCCCCGGGCGGCAGACCTGAACACTGAAGCTTTCTTT
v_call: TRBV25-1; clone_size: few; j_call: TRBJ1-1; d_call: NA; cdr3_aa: CASSDDGGSTEAFF; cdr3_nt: TGTGCCAGCAGTGATGATGGGGGAAGCACTGAAGCTTTCTTT
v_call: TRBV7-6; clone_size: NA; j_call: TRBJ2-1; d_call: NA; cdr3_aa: CASSSMDSREQFF; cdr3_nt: TGTGCCAGCAGCTCAATGGACTCGAGGGAGCAGTTCTTC
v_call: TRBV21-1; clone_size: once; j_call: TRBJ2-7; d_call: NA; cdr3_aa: CASSNYEQYF; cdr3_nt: TGTGCCAGCAGCAACTACGAGCAGTACTTC
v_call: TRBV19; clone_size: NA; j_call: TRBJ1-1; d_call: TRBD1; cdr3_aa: CASSTGQDGIEAFF; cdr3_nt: TGTGCCAGTAGTACCGGACAGGACGGGATTGAAGCTTTCTTT
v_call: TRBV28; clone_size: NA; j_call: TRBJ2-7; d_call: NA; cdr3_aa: CASSFPLGEQYF; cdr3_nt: TGTGCCAGCAGTTTTCCACTGGGGGAGCAGTACTTC
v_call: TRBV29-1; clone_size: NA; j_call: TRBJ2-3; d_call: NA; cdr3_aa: CSGGVGSTDTQYF; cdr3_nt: TGCAGCGGGGGTGTGGGAAGCACAGATACGCAGTATTTT
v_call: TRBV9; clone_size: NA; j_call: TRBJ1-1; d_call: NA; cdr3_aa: CASSPTRGAEAFF; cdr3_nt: TGTGCCAGCAGCCCGACTCGAGGGGCTGAAGCTTTCTTT
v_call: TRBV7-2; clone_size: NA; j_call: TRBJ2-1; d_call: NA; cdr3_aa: CASSLGLLQFF; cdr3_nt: TGTGCCAGCAGCCTCGGACTATTGCAGTTCTTC
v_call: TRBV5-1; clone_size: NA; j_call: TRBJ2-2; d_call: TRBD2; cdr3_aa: CASSFRLAGGTSEMNTGELFF; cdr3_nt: TGCGCCAGCAGCTTTCGACTAGCGGGAGGAACTAGCGAGATGAACACCGGGGAGCTGTTTTTT